The sequence of this TCR beta chain was determined in a study of cytomegalovirus exposure and HLA in healthy donors (dated by TCRdb to the late 2010s). Context from the whole study: An earlier analysis of a few hundred of the donors reported about 280 Gb of sequence data and 117 million unique TCR beta sequences obtained from about 180 million T cells. An early release that covered more than 550 HLA-typed donors contained about 300 gigabases of sequencing data and tens of millions of unique TCR sequences. Of the approximately 370 genotyped donors, 80% to 90% were placed in the genetic ancestry cluster associated with self-reported Caucasian donors. The study aimed to test whether cataloging public T cell receptors could reveal signatures of past pathogen exposure. The T cell repertoires of several hundred subjects were profiled by immunosequencing and related to cytomegalovirus serostatus. In addition to the first cohort of 650 to 800 subjects, a separate validation cohort of 100 to 150 different subjects was used. High-throughput TCR immunosequencing, statistical association of individual TCRs with disease status, and machine learning were combined to predict cytomegalovirus infection status. To study patterns of TCR occurrence, a later analysis re-analyzed previously published TCR beta repertoires from under 750 donors and added high-resolution HLA genotyping. The later analysis used no new phenotypic data to find candidate immune exposures, relying instead on TCR beta sequences and their occurrence across donors. An earlier analysis of about 600 of the donors used high-throughput TCR beta sequencing to judge whether each TCR beta V gene segment behaved as functional or pseudogenic. Donor age, sex, ethnicity and CMV serostatus were collected together with the repertoire data. A later genetic analysis took genome-wide SNP genotypes for about 65% of the roughly 670 donors and used that subset as a discovery cohort. Every discovery cohort repertoire had been produced on one sequencing platform. HLA typing included class I and class II loci at four-digit resolution. The number of typed donors differed by locus: 629-630 for A, B, C, DRB1 and DQB1; roughly 510 for DQA1; some 610 for DPA1; and approximately 450 for DPB1. A handful of DR-DQ haplotypes were treated as single units for association and clustering because of strong linkage in the cohort. On average, about 240,000 unique TCR beta nucleotide sequences were sequenced per donor among more than 350 genotyped donors of the cohort, with roughly 19% of those sequences being non-productive.

CDR1 SGDLS and CDR2 YYNGEE were looked up in the germline V gene. V loses 0 bases at its end and J loses 10 bases; junction bases beyond the gene matches: 3. From cysteine to phenylalanine, the CDR3 is 14 amino acids long. CDR3 DNA is the only sequence kept; it has 42 bases, read in frame from the first base. In the case of this clone: It has no known antigen specificity. No base qualities exist here, and no much larger clone lies one base off it.

The investigation overall reported the following: A further reported finding was that TCR beta sequences accurately predicted the HLA-A and HLA-B alleles for most subjects in the first cohort. The study gave a list of about 160 TCR beta chains associated with cytomegalovirus. Only TCR beta chains were sequenced in this cohort, and the absence of alpha or paired-chain data limited detectable features. In an earlier analysis of some 540 of the donors, most TCR beta V segments appeared in productive rearrangements about 90% or about 30% of the time, broadly matching IMGT annotations. The authors suggested that the approach could potentially be generalized to other disease states and immunological phenotypes. A cluster of highly shared sequence variants was judged likely to be a technical artifact of the sequencing pipeline. Roughly uniform sequencing depth across donors was assumed in presence/absence analyses, although this assumption may not hold. Strong co-occurrence of HLA alleles, especially DR and DQ, made assigning TCR associations to individual alleles difficult. A later analysis associated about 17,000 TCR beta sequences with specific HLA alleles at a false discovery rate of 0.05. Correlated functional status among segregating V segments might be attributable to linkage disequilibrium, but an unknown experimental factor could not be ruled out. The classifier was reported to diagnose cytomegalovirus status with high specificity and sensitivity in both the original and validation cohorts. In a later analysis, HLA-associated TCR beta chains showed more clonal expansion and lower generation probabilities than non-associated chains that were equally common. In a later analysis, several top co-occurrence clusters were reported to appear linked to parvovirus B19, influenza, CMV and Epstein-Barr virus. Because counts were too low, roughly 16 rarely observed V segments, including chromosome 9 orphons, were excluded from the earlier analysis of several hundred of the donors. Some IMGT-functional V segments, including TRBV6-2 and TRBV6-3, could not be told apart with the 87-base-pair reads, so those segments were excluded. Immune exposure information for the cohort was limited to CMV serostatus. In a later analysis, TCR association rates were found to vary across HLA loci, with the most associated TCRs seen for DRB1 alleles and the fewest for HLA-C alleles. Because HLA typing was missing for some donors at each locus, association tests included only the typed subset. In a later genetic analysis, fewer N-insertions in productive TCRs were reported among donors in an Asian-associated ancestry cluster than the approximately 670-donor mean. Across donors, most TCR sequences were observed very rarely, whereas some public TCRs were present in many individuals. A later genetic analysis associated a missense DCLRE1C variant with V-gene and J-gene trimming of TCR beta chains, and an independent cohort replicated the association. A few of the identified cytomegalovirus-associated TCR beta chains were confirmed in vitro to be specific for cytomegalovirus antigens. Most CMV-associated TCR beta chains appeared to be HLA-restricted in a later analysis, and the HLA associations seemed to be driven largely by CMV exposure.

The cohort comprised some 700 healthy bone marrow donors. At the time of sampling, every cohort member was nominally healthy, though immune exposures that went unrecorded were likely present. The donor was CMV seropositive and was included in the group of some 290 seropositive cohort members. A peripheral blood sample was provided by each donor, and peripheral blood mononuclear cells were used for TCR beta sequencing. Genomic DNA was extracted from the blood cell samples with the Qiagen DNeasy Blood Extraction Kit. Library prep was done by the immunoSEQ multiplex PCR assay. For the multiplex PCR, a mixture combining 60 forward primers for TCR Vbeta segments and 13 reverse primers for TCR Jbeta segments was used. Amplification of the CDR3 region of rearranged TCR beta genes was performed with a multiplex PCR assay on genomic DNA. On the Illumina HiSeq System, the amplified TCR beta libraries were sequenced as 87-base-pair reads. The original pipeline was this. A later analysis tallied 75 million to 85 million unique TCR beta chains across the approximately 670 repertoires, and approximately 11 million of those chains were shared by two or more donors. To remove PCR and sequencing errors, raw reads were error-corrected and collapsed into unique sequences using a nearest-neighbor algorithm that merged closely related sequences. V, D and J gene segments were assigned by aligning CDR3 sequences to IMGT reference sequences. For a sequence to be retained, a match of at least six nucleotides was required to both a V gene segment and a J gene segment. Rearrangements were classified as productive when the CDR3 lacked stop codons and remained in frame with V and J, and all other rearrangements were classified as non-productive. CDR3 was defined by IMGT convention, running from the second conserved V-encoded cysteine to the conserved J-encoded phenylalanine. In an earlier analysis of more than 550 of the donors, sequences lacking an unambiguous match to a single V gene segment were excluded. In an earlier analysis of several hundred of the donors, V segments were called functional above 56.7% productive rearrangements and were called segregating when the between-donor standard deviation exceeded 5%. A statistical classification framework was built to diagnose cytomegalovirus status from the catalog of TCR beta chain sequences. A later analysis assigned V and J genes by comparing TCR nucleotide sequences with IMGT/GENE-DB human TR gene sequences. A later analysis assigned CDR3 sequences and most-parsimonious VDJ recombination scenarios with the TCRdist pipeline. In a later analysis, each TCR beta chain was defined by its CDR3 amino acid sequence together with its V-gene family, and reads lacking a unique V-gene family were excluded. In a later analysis, 550 to 650 highly shared, low-generation-probability nucleotide sequences were removed to address suspected cross-contamination and a sequencing artifact. In a later analysis, a clonal expansion index was calculated for each public chain from normalized within-repertoire ranks of inferred template counts. Generation probabilities in a later analysis came from a VDJ recombination model fitted to out-of-frame rearrangements, and those results were checked against IGoR. A later analysis scored TCR-TCR, TCR-HLA and TCR-CMV co-occurrence with hypergeometric tests, applying a repertoire-size bias correction to TCR pairs. In a later analysis, false discovery rates were estimated by permuting HLA or CMV assignments 20 times. In a later analysis, co-occurring TCRs were grouped using DBSCAN, and TCRdist sequence similarity was added for clustering within HLA-allele-positive subsets. For co-occurrence clustering, repertoires with fewer than 30,000 or more than 120,000 public chains were excluded, along with 4 to 6 repertoires with anomalous nucleotide sharing. TCRdb carries this immuneACCESS record with in-frame sequences only. Its versions omit some clonotypes, under half of them owing to an unresolved V gene in the studies checked, with the rest unexplained. From that table come the V and J calls and clone size; the DNA was used to work out D and trimming. This sample lists 180,000 or so clones; roughly 85% were detected once. The ten largest make up about 6.4% of the sample.

The sequence derives from a middle-aged man in good health and CMV-seropositive. The sequenced sample was PBMCs. The V gene is TRBV9 and the J gene is TRBJ2-1; TRBD2 aligns with 11 central bases. The sequence in DNA is TGTGCCAGCAGCGTAGAACTAGCGGGAGTGGAGCAGTTCTTC. Translated, this gives CASSVELAGVEQFF.